Each of the 16 T cell receptor beta chains below was sequenced from the same sample in a study of identifying expanded T cells in peripheral blood. The repertoire was sequenced with immunoSEQ multiplex PCR; TCRdb's copy has only in-frame clones and lacks some. This table holds around 90,000 clones, around 88% found once. The sequenced material came from blood. All receptors come from a person aged 18 to 69 in good health.

The chain has TRBV5-1 and TRBJ2-7; 7 positions match TRBD2. The CDR3 loop spans 12 amino acids. CDR1 is SGHRS, CDR2 YFSETQ, per germline. Trimming removed 3 bases from V and 3 bases from J; junction bases left unmatched: 0. Here the CDR3 DNA reads TGCGCCAGCAGCTGGGGGGGCTACGAGCAGTACTTC. It encodes CASSWGGYEQYF.

This clone has just one count. Here the CDR3 reads CASSLALSGTASYEQYF. CDR3 sequence (DNA): TGTGCCAGCAGTCTGGCCCTATCCGGGACAGCTTCCTACGAGCAGTACTTC. This rearrangement joins TRBV11-2 to TRBJ2-7, with 7 positions matching TRBD1. The germline gives CDR1 SGHAT, CDR2 FQNNGV. The CDR3 extends over 17 amino acids. With V trimmed by 6 bases and J by 1 base, 15 bases remained unmatched.

In DNA, the CDR3 is TGCGCCAGCAGCATGGGACTAGCGGGGATTTCCTACGAGCAGTACTTC. As protein: CASSMGLAGISYEQYF. This chain links TRBV5-1 with TRBJ2-7; 13 bases agree with TRBD2. The trim removed 4 bases at V and 1 base at J, leaving 5 bases unmatched. Germline V gene sequence: CDR1 SGHRS, CDR2 YFSETQ. The CDR3 covers 16 residues.

This clone was recorded once. This sequence joins TRBV6-6 and TRBJ2-7; D unresolved. Per the germline V gene, CDR1 is MNHNY and CDR2 is SVGAGI (reference sequence). Deletions cut 0 bases from V and 3 bases from J, with 6 bases between. The CDR3 extends over 13 amino acids. CDR3 coding DNA: TGTGCCAGCAGTTACTCGGGCAGCTACGAGCAGTACTTC. Its protein product is CASSYSGSYEQYF.

The chain is built from TRBV27 and TRBJ1-1, with unresolved D. Germline V gene lookup returns CDR1 MNHEY and CDR2 SMNVEV (reference sequence). The CDR3 is 13 amino acids. Trimming shortened V by 5 bases and J by 1 base, and 8 bases separated the two germline ends. The CDR3: CASSAYKNTEAFF. Written as DNA, the CDR3 is TGTGCCAGCAGTGCCTACAAGAACACTGAAGCTTTCTTT.

The J gene is TRBJ1-2, the V gene TRBV15, with D possibly TRBD1 on 5 matching bases. The CDR3 spans 16 residues. Germline CDR1 is LNHNV and CDR2 is YYDKDF (reference sequence). Trimming removed 1 base at V and 4 bases at J, with 16 bases between. Here the CDR3 DNA reads TGTGCCACCAGCAGAGGGGTTACAGGCGGGGTCTATGGCTACACCTTC. This gives the protein CATSRGVTGGVYGYTF.

The rearrangement links TRBV6-4 to TRBJ2-5; TRBD2 aligns across 11 bases. Trimming cost V 6 bases and J 2 bases; bases outside gene matches: 8. The CDR3 has 16 residues. The germline V gene encodes CDR1 MRHNA and CDR2 SNTAGT. DNA for the CDR3: TGTGCCAGCAGCCCTAATAGCGGGGGGGGACAAGAGACCCAGTACTTC. Translating it yields CASSPNSGGGQETQYF.

The genes are TRBV10-2 and TRBJ1-6; TRBD1 matches 9 bases. The junction had 4 bases not matched to a gene; V was cut back by 6 bases and J by 7 bases. CDR1 is WSHSY, CDR2 SAAADI, per germline. This CDR3 comprises 14 residues. The CDR3 DNA sequence: TGCGCCAGCAGCCGGGACAGGGTGAATTCACCCCTCCACTTT. Its protein is CASSRDRVNSPLHF.

The rearrangement links TRBV28 to TRBJ1-3; D call uncertain. This CDR3 has 15 residues. Germline CDR1 and CDR2: MDHEN and SYDVKM. Trimming cost V 5 bases and J 0 bases, with 11 bases left between them. CDR3 amino acids: CASSPNTGSGNTIYF. CDR3 coding DNA: TGTGCCAGCAGTCCGAACACCGGCTCTGGAAACACCATATATTTT.

This clone was counted a few times. The chain uses TRBV6-6 and TRBJ1-4; 7 nucleotides align to TRBD1. The germline V gene has CDR1 MNHNY and CDR2 SVGAGI (reference sequence). With 7 bases clipped from V and 8 bases from J, the junction kept 7 bases outside the gene matches. The CDR3 sequence is 13 residues long. CDR3 nucleotide sequence: TGTGCCAGCAACCTACAGGGGTACGAAAAACTGTTTTTT. Translation: CASNLQGYEKLFF.

This sequence joins TRBV5-1 and TRBJ2-7, with D maybe TRBD1 (5 bases). V was clipped by 2 bases and J by 2 bases, with 8 bases between them. CDR1 SGHRS and CDR2 YFSETQ come from the germline V gene. CDR3 size: 13 residues. CDR3 DNA: TGCGCCAGCAGCTTTCCAGGGACCTACGAGCAGTACTTC. Encoded protein: CASSFPGTYEQYF.

V and J are TRBV19 and TRBJ2-3; tentative D call: TRBD1 (5 bases). There are 15 residues in the CDR3. CDR1 is LNHDA, CDR2 SQIVND, per germline (reference sequence). With 3 bases removed from V and 2 bases from J, the gap between germline ends came to 12 bases. CDR3 sequence reads: CASSIGGHNTDTQYF. CDR3 nucleotides: TGTGCCAGTAGTATCGGCGGACATAACACAGATACGCAGTATTTT.

The J gene is TRBJ1-4, the V gene TRBV11-2; D gene ambiguous. Germline V gene sequence: CDR1 SGHAT, CDR2 FQNNGV. This CDR3 comprises 14 residues. The V and J ends lost 1 base and 0 bases respectively, with 3 bases between them. The CDR3 region is CASSLVATNEKLFF. CDR3 DNA: TGTGCCAGCAGCTTAGTTGCAACTAATGAAAAACTGTTTTTT.

J is TRBJ2-1 and V is TRBV19; D uncertain. Germline-derived CDR1 and CDR2 are LNHDA and SQIVND (reference sequence). With 3 bases removed from V and 10 bases from J, the gap between germline ends came to 10 bases. CDR3 length: 12 residues. Here the CDR3 DNA reads TGTGCCAGTAGTATGAGACTGGCGGAGCAGTTCTTC. Its protein product is CASSMRLAEQFF.

The chain joins TRBV15 to TRBJ1-2; no clear D gene. The V end lost 5 bases, the J end lost 0 bases, and 10 bases lay between the germline ends. CDR1 is LNHNV, CDR2 YYDKDF, per germline (reference sequence). This CDR3 has 14 amino acids. In DNA, the CDR3 is TGTGCCACCAGCTCCGGACGGCCTAACTATGGCTACACCTTC. Translating it yields CATSSGRPNYGYTF.

The chain is built from TRBV5-1 and TRBJ2-5, with a weak D call TRBD1 (6 bases). V lost 4 bases and J lost 4, with 20 bases in between. From germline, CDR1 is SGHRS and CDR2 YFSETQ. The CDR3 consists of 16 residues. The CDR3 loop reads CASSRRLTGPPETQYF. CDR3 bases: TGCGCCAGCAGCCGGCGGCTGACAGGCCCCCCAGAGACCCAGTACTTC.